This T cell receptor (beta chain) emerged from a study of blood T cell repertoires in COVID-19. Trimming removed 5 bases from V and 6 bases from J; junction bases left unmatched: 23. Germline-derived CDR1 and CDR2 are SEHNR and FQNEAQ (reference sequence). This CDR3 is built from 21 residues. Individuals drawn from 20 to 25 US areas were roughly 18 to 95 years old. The data were produced by immunoSEQ multiplex PCR, yet TCRdb's version contains in-frame clones alone and is incomplete. The sample contains a few hundred thousand clones, approximately 90% of which appear only once. The chain recombines TRBV7-9 with TRBJ1-4; 11 bases are shared with TRBD1. This receptor was taken from a woman younger than 35 who had recovered from COVID-19. Sequencing used PBMCs or T cells enriched from blood (not recorded which). The CDR3 region is CASSILGMDRGRSKNYEKLFF. The CDR3 DNA follows: TGTGCCAGCAGCATCCTCGGTATGGACAGGGGGCGATCCAAGAACTATGAAAAACTGTTTTTT.